The source of this T cell receptor (beta chain) is a study of blood T cell repertoires in COVID-19. Study at large: The United States, Italy and Spain supplied acute and convalescent COVID-19 samples.

Germline V gene lookup returns CDR1 MDHEN and CDR2 SYDVKM. V dropped 2 bases and J dropped 8 bases, with 12 bases sitting between them. The CDR3 spans 13 residues. Data came from immunoSEQ multiplex PCR; TCRdb stores just in-frame clones and leaves some out. The repertoire holds around 140,000 clones, 84% seen once, with roughly 3.7% in the top ten. The source material was PBMCs or T cells enriched from blood (not recorded which). This clonotype originated in a middle-aged man in a cohort exposed to, infected with or recovered from COVID-19 (not recorded which). This chain uses TRBV28 with TRBJ1-1; no firm D call. CDR3 sequence reads: CASSLGGRLEAFF. In nucleotides, the CDR3 is TGTGCCAGCAGTTTAGGCGGGCGTCTCGAAGCTTTCTTT.